Listed here are 13 T cell receptor beta chains from one sample, sequenced in a study of Ad26.COV2.S vaccination and SARS-CoV-2 variants. Repertoires were generated with immunoSEQ multiplex PCR, while TCRdb's copy carries only in-frame clones and drops some. The profile shows about 680,000 clones, roughly nine tenths of them singletons. Treatment of the sample: roughly 18 received Ad26.COV2.S at low or high dose, single or two shots; 5 received placebo; per-sample allocation not given. The samples were gathered on day 63 after the first injection of vaccine or placebo. Sequenced material: peripheral blood, taken in a trial of Ad26.COV2.S vaccine versus placebo. Receptors were obtained from a person aged 18-65 years who received the Ad26.COV2.S COVID-19 vaccine or a placebo.

The chain carries TRBV6-1 and TRBJ1-1; 7 bases are a match to TRBD1. Trimming at V came to 1 base and at J to 8 bases, leaving 4 bases not matched to a gene. The germline CDR1 and CDR2 sequences are MNHNS and SASEGT. There are 13 residues in the CDR3. In DNA, the CDR3 is TGTGCCAGCAGTGAAGTACAGGGGAGGGAAGCTTTCTTT. Translating it yields CASSEVQGREAFF.

This clone was picked up a small number of times. V is TRBV5-4 and J is TRBJ1-2, with D perhaps matching TRBD1 (5 bases). Trimming shortened V by 2 bases and J by 8 bases, and 13 bases separated the two germline ends. CDR1 and CDR2 from the germline V gene are SGHNT and YYREEE (reference sequence). CDR3 length: 13 amino acids. CDR3 sequence (DNA): TGTGCCAGCAGCTTTCGGGGGGGAGAAGGCTACACCTTC. This translates into CASSFRGGEGYTF.

The rearrangement uses TRBV5-6 and TRBJ1-6; maybe TRBD1 (5 bases). V was shortened by 6 bases and J by 3 bases, with 13 bases between the two germline ends. Germline CDR1 and CDR2: SGHDT and YYEEEE. CDR3 length equals 15 residues. The CDR3 protein is CASNEGLGYNSPLHF. The CDR3 DNA follows: TGTGCCAGCAACGAGGGACTGGGCTATAATTCACCCCTCCACTTT.

As regards this clone: Other nucleotide sequences from this sample produce the same CDR3. The chain combines TRBV6-6 with TRBJ2-7, with no clear D. Per the germline V gene, CDR1 is MNHNY and CDR2 is SVGAGI (reference sequence). V was cut by 2 bases and J by 1 base, with 9 bases left in between. The CDR3 sequence is 14 residues long. This CDR3 is CASSYPPGSYEQYF. The CDR3 DNA reads TGTGCCAGCAGTTACCCTCCGGGTTCCTACGAGCAGTACTTC.

V and J are TRBV4-2 and TRBJ2-2, with TRBD1 matching over 7 bases. The V gene end was trimmed by 3 bases and the J gene end by 5 bases; junction bases not matched to a gene: 6. This CDR3 has 15 residues. Per germline, CDR1 LGHNA and CDR2 YNFKEQ. This CDR3 reads CASSQNSGGTGELFF. In DNA form, the CDR3 reads TGTGCCAGCAGCCAGAATTCAGGGGGAACCGGGGAGCTGTTTTTT.

The V gene is TRBV2, the J gene TRBJ2-1, with D perhaps matching TRBD2 (5 bases). The CDR3 sequence is 13 residues long. Trimming removed 1 base from V and 7 bases from J, with 8 bases in between. Per the germline V gene, CDR1 is SNHLY and CDR2 is FYNNEI. The CDR3 nucleotides read TGTGCCAGCAGTGAAGGACTACGGAATGAGCAGTTCTTC. It encodes CASSEGLRNEQFF.

The J gene is TRBJ2-7, the V gene TRBV19, with 7 positions matching TRBD1. CDR1 and CDR2 (germline): LNHDA, SQIVND (reference sequence). The ends lost 1 base at V and 4 bases at J; junction bases unmatched: 7. The CDR3 spans 15 residues. The CDR3 sequence is CASSIVQGVEYEQYF. In nucleotides, the CDR3 is TGTGCCAGTAGTATAGTCCAGGGGGTAGAGTACGAGCAGTACTTC. The complete variable domain, with remaining parts taken from reference TRBV19 and TRBJ2-7, reads DGGITQSPKYLFRKEGQNVTLSCEQNLNHDAMYWYRQDPGQGLRLIYYSQIVNDFQKGDIAEGYSVSREKKESFPLTVTSAQKNPTAFYLCASSIVQGVEYEQYFGPGTRLTVT.

In nucleotides, the CDR3 is TGTGCCAGCAGCCGACGGGGAAGCGGACTAGCGGGAGGGAGCTCCTACAATGAGCAGTTCTTC. Translated, it gives CASSRRGSGLAGGSSYNEQFF. The chain combines TRBV4-2 with TRBJ2-1; 15 nucleotides agree with TRBD2. V lost 4 bases to trimming and J lost 0 bases; unmatched junction nucleotides: 13. From germline, CDR1 is LGHNA and CDR2 YNFKEQ. The CDR3 is 21 residues long.

The chain recombines TRBV6-5 with TRBJ2-7; 9 nucleotides match TRBD1. CDR3 length equals 14 residues. Germline loops: CDR1 MNHEY, CDR2 SVGAGI. After removal of 2 bases from V and 2 bases from J, the junction contained 1 base not matched to a gene. In DNA form, the CDR3 reads TGTGCCAGCAGTTACGGGACAGGGACCTACGAGCAGTACTTC. Protein product: CASSYGTGTYEQYF.

The rearrangement uses TRBV5-6 and TRBJ2-7; no firm D call. Deletions cut 4 bases from V and 4 bases from J, with 6 bases between. Germline CDR1 SGHDT, CDR2 YYEEEE. This CDR3 is built from 11 residues. This chain's CDR3 is CASSLVYEQYF. In nucleotides, the CDR3 is TGTGCCAGCAGCCTGGTTTACGAGCAGTACTTC.

J is TRBJ1-5 and V is TRBV25-1; a weak D match, TRBD1 (5 bases). CDR1 and CDR2 (germline): MGHDK, SYGVNS. V lost 10 bases to trimming and J lost 5 bases, with 15 bases between them. This CDR3 comprises 13 residues. The CDR3 loop is CATFVWGDQPQHF. CDR3 sequence (DNA): TGTGCCACCTTCGTCTGGGGGGATCAGCCCCAGCATTTT.

The genes are TRBV30 and TRBJ1-2, with 9 bases aligning to TRBD1. The germline CDR1 and CDR2 sequences are GTSNPN and SVGIG (reference sequence). V was clipped by 4 bases and J by 4 bases; unmatched bases: 10. The CDR3 spans 15 residues. CDR3 bases: TGTGCCTGGACCCTGGACAGGGGACCCGCCTATGGCTACACCTTC. It yields the protein CAWTLDRGPAYGYTF.

The chain recombines TRBV7-9 with TRBJ2-7, with 12 positions matching TRBD2. The junction had 2 bases not matched to a gene; V was cut back by 2 bases and J by 3 bases. Per the germline V gene, CDR1 is SEHNR and CDR2 is FQNEAQ (reference sequence). The CDR3 loop spans 15 amino acids. The CDR3 loop reads CASSLLAGGGYEQYF. Here the CDR3 DNA reads TGTGCCAGCAGCTTACTAGCGGGAGGGGGCTACGAGCAGTACTTC. Full variable domain (rest looked up from reference TRBV7-9 and TRBJ2-7): DTGVSQNPRHKITKRGQNVTFRCDPISEHNRLYWYRQTLGQGPEFLTYFQNEAQLEKSRLLSDRFSAERPKGSFSTLEIQRTEQGDSAMYLCASSLLAGGGYEQYFGPGTRLTVT.